This T cell receptor (beta chain) comes out of a study of blood T cell repertoires in COVID-19. About the study: The cDNA or gDNA used as material had been derived from T cells, B-cell-depleted T cells, or PBMCs.

Trimming left V 2 bases short and J 4 bases short, with 8 bases between. CDR1 MNHNY and CDR2 SVGAGI come from the germline V gene (reference sequence). This CDR3 is built from 13 residues. Sequencing used immunoSEQ multiplex PCR; TCRdb keeps in-frame clones, though not all of them. The sample has about half a million clones; 75% to 90% are singletons. The sequenced sample was peripheral blood. The receptor was isolated from a human donor in a cohort sampled during active COVID-19. The J gene is TRBJ2-5, the V gene TRBV6-6; tentative D call: TRBD1 (5 bases). CDR3 DNA: TGTGCCAGCAGTTACCCAGGGCGAGAGACCCAGTACTTC. It translates to CASSYPGRETQYF.